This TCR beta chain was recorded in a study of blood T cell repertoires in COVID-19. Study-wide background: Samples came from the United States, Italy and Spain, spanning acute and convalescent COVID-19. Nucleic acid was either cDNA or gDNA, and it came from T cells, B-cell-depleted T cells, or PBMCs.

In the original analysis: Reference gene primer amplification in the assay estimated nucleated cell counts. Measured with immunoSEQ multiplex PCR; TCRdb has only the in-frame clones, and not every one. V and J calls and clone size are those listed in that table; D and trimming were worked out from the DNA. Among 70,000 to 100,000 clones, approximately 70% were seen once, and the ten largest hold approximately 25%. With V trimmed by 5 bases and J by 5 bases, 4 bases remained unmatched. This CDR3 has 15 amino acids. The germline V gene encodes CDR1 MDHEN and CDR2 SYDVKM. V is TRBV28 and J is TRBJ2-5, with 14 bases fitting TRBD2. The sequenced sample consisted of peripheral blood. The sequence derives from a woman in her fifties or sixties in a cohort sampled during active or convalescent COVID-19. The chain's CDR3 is CASSPGTSGGETQYF. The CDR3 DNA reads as TGTGCCAGCAGTCCCGGGACTAGCGGGGGTGAGACCCAGTACTTC.